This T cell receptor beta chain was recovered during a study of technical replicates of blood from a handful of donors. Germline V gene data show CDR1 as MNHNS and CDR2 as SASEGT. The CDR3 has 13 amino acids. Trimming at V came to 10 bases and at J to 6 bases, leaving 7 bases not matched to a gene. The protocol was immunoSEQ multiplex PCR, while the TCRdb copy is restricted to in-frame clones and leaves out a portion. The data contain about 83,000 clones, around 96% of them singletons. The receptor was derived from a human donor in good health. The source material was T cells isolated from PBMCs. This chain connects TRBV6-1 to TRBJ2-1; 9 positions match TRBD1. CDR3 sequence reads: CAIWDRERNEQFF. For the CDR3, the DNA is TGTGCCATCTGGGACAGGGAACGCAATGAGCAGTTCTTC.